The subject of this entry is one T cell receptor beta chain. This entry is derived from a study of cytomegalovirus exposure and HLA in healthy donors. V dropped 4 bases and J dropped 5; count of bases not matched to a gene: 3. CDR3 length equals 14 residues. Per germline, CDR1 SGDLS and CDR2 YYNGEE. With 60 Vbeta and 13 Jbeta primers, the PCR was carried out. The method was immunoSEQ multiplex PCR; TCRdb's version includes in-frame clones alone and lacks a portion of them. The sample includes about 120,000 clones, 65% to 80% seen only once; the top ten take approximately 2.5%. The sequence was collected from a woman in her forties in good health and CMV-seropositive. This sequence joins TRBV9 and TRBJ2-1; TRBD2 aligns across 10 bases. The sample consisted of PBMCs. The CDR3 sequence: CASSLGLADNEQFF. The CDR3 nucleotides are TGTGCCAGCAGCCTCGGACTAGCGGACAATGAGCAGTTCTTC.